Each of the 12 T cell receptor beta chains below was sequenced from the same sample in a study of shared clonotypes between healthy human individuals. Measured with immunoSEQ multiplex PCR; TCRdb has only the in-frame clones, and not every one. This sample has about 2.4 million clones, with 80% to 95% found just once. The specimen was naive CD4+ T cells from PBMCs. Noted subset: CD45RA+ positively selected. Receptor source: a young man in good health. Some clones in this sample may be carry-over from other donors' samples.

V usage is TRBV5-1 and J usage is TRBJ1-4; a possible D gene is TRBD1 (5 bases). Germline loops: CDR1 SGHRS, CDR2 YFSETQ. The V and J ends lost 0 bases and 8 bases respectively, with 11 bases between them. The CDR3 covers 14 residues. CDR3 DNA sequence: TGCGCCAGCAGCTTGGCAGGGTTTGAGGAAAAACTGTTTTTT. The encoded protein is CASSLAGFEEKLFF.

Worth noting for this clone: The sample carries other DNA sequences with the same CDR3. The chain carries TRBV28 and TRBJ2-7, with unresolved D. This CDR3 is built from 12 residues. Germline assignment: CDR1 MDHEN and CDR2 SYDVKM. Trimming shortened V by 11 bases and J by 0 bases, and 11 bases separated the two germline ends. CDR3 DNA sequence: TGTGCCTCAGGATCAAGCTCCTACGAGCAGTACTTC. This codes for CASGSSSYEQYF. Supplemented by reference TRBV28 and TRBJ2-7, the full variable domain reads DVKVTQSSRYLVKRTGEKVFLECVQDMDHENMFWYRQDPGLGLRLIYFSYDVKMKEKGDIPEGYSVSREKKERFSLILESASTNQTSMYLCASGSSSYEQYFGPGTRLTVT.

This rearrangement joins TRBV30 to TRBJ1-1, with unresolved D. Germline V lookup: CDR1 GTSNPN, CDR2 SVGIG (reference sequence). There are 14 residues in the CDR3. The V end was cut by 7 bases, the J end by 3 bases, with 18 bases between. CDR3 sequence: CAFTTRGWDTEAFF. The CDR3 DNA sequence: TGTGCCTTTACAACTCGGGGATGGGACACTGAAGCTTTCTTT. Based on the CDR3 plus reference TRBV30 and TRBJ1-1, the full variable domain is SQTIHQWPATLVQPVGSPLSLECTVEGTSNPNLYWYRQAAGRGLQLLFYSVGIGQISSEVPQNLSASRPQDRQFILSSKKLLLSDSGFYLCAFTTRGWDTEAFFGQGTRLTVV.

This rearrangement joins TRBV5-1 to TRBJ2-3; D is undetermined. The V and J ends lost 4 bases and 2 bases respectively, with 11 bases between them. This CDR3 has 14 residues. Germline CDR1 SGHRS, CDR2 YFSETQ. The chain's CDR3 is CASSPYRATDTQYF. The CDR3 nucleotides read TGCGCCAGCAGCCCCTACCGCGCCACAGATACGCAGTATTTT. Looking up the rest from reference TRBV5-1 and TRBJ2-3 gives the full variable domain: KAGVTQTPRYLIKTRGQQVTLSCSPISGHRSVSWYQQTPGQGLQFLFEYFSETQRNKGNFPGRFSGRQFSNSRSEMNVSTLELGDSALYLCASSPYRATDTQYFGPGTRLTVL.

The chain carries TRBV5-6 and TRBJ2-1; TRBD2 matches at 13 bases. After removal of 5 bases from V and 4 bases from J, the junction contained 3 bases not matched to a gene. This CDR3 has 15 residues. The germline V gene has CDR1 SGHDT and CDR2 YYEEEE. CDR3 in DNA: TGTGCCAGCAGAGGGACTAGCGGGGCGTACAATGAGCAGTTCTTC. This gives the protein CASRGTSGAYNEQFF.

This chain uses TRBV9 with TRBJ1-3; unclear D gene. Trimming stripped 4 bases from V and 0 bases from J, with 17 bases between. This CDR3 has 17 amino acids. Looked up from germline, CDR1 is SGDLS and CDR2 is YYNGEE. The CDR3 coding sequence is TGTGCCAGCAGCCGCGGTCGGCAGAGGGACTCTGGAAACACCATATATTTT. It codes for CASSRGRQRDSGNTIYF.

The CDR3 protein is CASSPTAVYDEQFF. The CDR3 coding sequence is TGCGCCAGCAGCCCTACGGCAGTTTACGATGAGCAGTTCTTC. V gene TRBV5-1 combines with J gene TRBJ2-1; unclear D gene. This CDR3 contains 14 residues. V lost 4 bases and J 8 bases, leaving 16 bases between the germline ends. Germline V CDR1 and CDR2: SGHRS, YFSETQ. Complete variable domain (other parts from reference TRBV5-1 and TRBJ2-1): KAGVTQTPRYLIKTRGQQVTLSCSPISGHRSVSWYQQTPGQGLQFLFEYFSETQRNKGNFPGRFSGRQFSNSRSEMNVSTLELGDSALYLCASSPTAVYDEQFFGPGTRLTVL.

The gene calls are TRBV15 and TRBJ2-5; D gene uncertain. CDR1 is LNHNV and CDR2 is YYDKDF in the germline V gene (reference sequence). V was shortened by 8 bases and J by 2 bases, with 12 bases between the two germline ends. This CDR3 has 13 amino acids. CDR3 loop: CATSKTVQETQYF. The CDR3, as DNA: TGTGCCACCTCCAAGACGGTGCAAGAGACCCAGTACTTC. The full variable domain, rest sourced from reference TRBV15 and TRBJ2-5, is DAMVIQNPRYQVTQFGKPVTLSCSQTLNHNVMYWYQQKSSQAPKLLFHYYDKDFNNEADTPDNFQSRRPNTSFCFLDIRSPGLGDTAMYLCATSKTVQETQYFGPGTRLLVL.

V usage is TRBV5-4 and J usage is TRBJ2-1; 9 bases fit TRBD2. V gave up 3 bases and J gave up 10 bases; unmatched junction bases: 11. The CDR3 loop spans 15 amino acids. Germline CDR1 SGHNT, CDR2 YYREEE (reference sequence). CDR3 coding DNA: TGTGCCAGCAGCTCCCGGGTGCGGGAGGGAGGGGAGCAGTTCTTC. It is translated as CASSSRVREGGEQFF.

The chain recombines TRBV29-1 with TRBJ1-2; D is unclear. Trimming cost V 4 bases and J 10 bases, with 10 bases left between them. The CDR3 extends over 10 amino acids. CDR1 is SQVTM, CDR2 ANQGSEA, per germline. The CDR3 DNA follows: TGCAGCGTTGGTCCGTTCTTCTACACCTTC. Its protein is CSVGPFFYTF. The full variable domain, rest sourced from reference TRBV29-1 and TRBJ1-2, is SAVISQKPSRDICQRGTSLTIQCQVDSQVTMMFWYRQQPGQSLTLIATANQGSEATYESGFVIDKFPISRPNLTFSTLTVSNMSPEDSSIYLCSVGPFFYTFGSGTRLTVV.

This chain uses TRBV7-9 with TRBJ1-2; TRBD1 agrees at 12 bases. The CDR3 contains 18 residues. CDR1 and CDR2 (germline): SEHNR, FQNEAQ (reference sequence). V was pared by 3 bases and J by 7 bases, with 15 bases of the junction left unmatched. The CDR3 DNA reads as TGTGCCAGCAGCTTTACCGGGACAGGGGGCGCCGTGTCGGGTGGCTACACCTTC. Translated: CASSFTGTGGAVSGGYTF.

In regard to this clone: Other DNA sequences within the sample encode an identical CDR3. CDR3 nucleotides: TGTGCCTGGAGTGTGGGACGGGAGACCCAGTACTTC. Translation: CAWSVGRETQYF. The gene calls are TRBV30 and TRBJ2-5; either TRBD1 or TRBD2 may fit D (5 bases each). CDR1 GTSNPN and CDR2 SVGIG come from the germline V gene (reference sequence). The CDR3 length is 12 residues. Trimming cost V 0 bases and J 5 bases, with 7 bases left between them.